Below, 31 T cell receptor beta chains from the same sample are listed, as sequenced in a study of T cells after yellow fever vaccination (dated by TCRdb to about 2019). The library was made by 5' RACE. The sequencer listed for this sample is Illumina HiSeq 2500. TCRdb applied fastp at Q25 and MiXCR to the public reads, then kept only in-frame beta chains. Each entry merges the rows of one CDR3 protein and shows their most common DNA and genes. The sample table holds some 150,000 distinct CDR3 sequences, of which about 7% were seen once. The top ten clones comprise over 0.55% of the sample. The meaning of the sample's treatment or condition label: live attenuated yellow fever vaccine strain. The sequencing here drew on CD4+ T cells sorted from PBMCs, taken 10 days after the yellow fever booster vaccination. These receptors originate from a young man who received the YFV17D yellow fever vaccine.

J is TRBJ2-3 and V is TRBV7-2; 8 bases line up with TRBD2. From germline, CDR1 is SGHTA and CDR2 FQGNSA. The CDR3 has 16 amino acids. J gave up 2 bases and V 1 base, and 5 bases lay outside the gene matches. CDR3 nucleotide sequence: TGTGCCAGCAGCTTAGTAGCTAGCGGGTTCACAGATACGCAGTATTTT. This translates into CASSLVASGFTDTQYF. Based on the CDR3 plus reference TRBV7-2 and TRBJ2-3, the full variable domain is GAGVSQSPSNKVTEKGKDVELRCDPISGHTALYWYRQSLGQGLEFLIYFQGNSAPDKSGLPSDRFSAERTGGSVSTLTIQRTQQEDSAVYLCASSLVASGFTDTQYFGPGTRLTVL.

This clonotype was seen at least ten times. This chain links TRBV3-1 with TRBJ2-7, with D tentatively TRBD1 (6 bases). Trimming left V 0 bases short and J 4 bases short, with 13 bases between. This CDR3 contains 15 residues. CDR1 and CDR2 (germline): LGHDT, YNNKEL (reference sequence). CDR3 amino acids: CASSQDVQGWYEQYF. The CDR3 DNA follows: TGTGCCAGCAGCCAAGACGTACAGGGTTGGTACGAGCAGTACTTC.

The V and J genes are TRBV25-1 and TRBJ2-1, with D hard to call. CDR3 size: 13 residues. Germline loops: CDR1 MGHDK, CDR2 SYGVNS. V lost 3 bases to trimming and J lost 4 bases, with 7 bases between them. The DNA for the CDR3 is TGTGCCAGCAGTGACCGACGATACAATGAGCAGTTCTTC. Its translation is CASSDRRYNEQFF.

Comments on this clonotype: Just one base apart from a much larger clone, this may be a read error. The V call is TRBV20-1, the J call TRBJ2-1; D remains ambiguous. V gave up 2 bases and J gave up 7 bases, with 3 bases separating them. Germline CDR1 reads DFQATT; CDR2 reads SNEGSKA (reference sequence). The CDR3 contains 10 residues. The CDR3 sequence: CSARHNEQFF. The DNA for the CDR3 is TGCAGTGCTAGACATAATGAGCAGTTCTTC.

V is TRBV25-1 and J is TRBJ2-1; TRBD1 matches at 7 bases. Trimming removed 3 bases from V and 2 bases from J; junction bases left unmatched: 1. The CDR3 is 14 amino acids. Germline CDR1 is MGHDK and CDR2 is SYGVNS. The DNA of the CDR3 is TGTGCCAGCAGTGAGACAGGGCCCTACAATGAGCAGTTCTTC. Protein: CASSETGPYNEQFF. The full variable domain, rest sourced from reference TRBV25-1 and TRBJ2-1, is EADIYQTPRYLVIGTGKKITLECSQTMGHDKMYWYQQDPGMELHLIHYSYGVNSTEKGDLSSESTVSRIRTEHFPLTLESARPSHTSQYLCASSETGPYNEQFFGPGTRLTVL.

This clonotype was seen a handful of times. The chain combines TRBV5-4 with TRBJ2-6; no definite D call. CDR1 SGHNT and CDR2 YYREEE come from the germline V gene (reference sequence). V shed 6 bases and J shed 4 bases, with 5 bases lying between them. This CDR3 spans 12 amino acids. This CDR3 is CASKGGANVLTF. The CDR3 DNA sequence: TGTGCCAGCAAGGGCGGGGCCAACGTCCTGACTTTC.

This clonotype was counted between two and nine times. The chain joins TRBV27 to TRBJ1-1, with D perhaps TRBD1 (6 bases). This CDR3 spans 15 amino acids. V gave up 2 bases and J gave up 0 bases, with 10 bases separating them. Germline V gene data show CDR1 as MNHEY and CDR2 as SMNVEV (reference sequence). This CDR3 reads CASSLQGQLNTEAFF. CDR3 in DNA: TGTGCCAGCAGTTTACAAGGACAGTTGAACACTGAAGCTTTCTTT.

The chain carries TRBV5-1 and TRBJ2-5, with D possibly TRBD1 on 5 matching bases. The V end lost 3 bases, the J end lost 1 base, and 16 bases lay between the germline ends. The CDR3 contains 16 residues. Germline V gene sequence: CDR1 SGHRS, CDR2 YFSETQ. CDR3 nucleotides: TGCGCCAGCAGCTCCCAGGGATTCGGCGGCCAAGAGACCCAGTACTTC. Translated, it gives CASSSQGFGGQETQYF.

This clonotype was seen many times. The chain joins TRBV5-1 to TRBJ2-1; TRBD1 is a possible D gene (6 bases). The CDR3 covers 17 residues. Germline V lookup: CDR1 SGHRS, CDR2 YFSETQ. The V end lost 1 base, the J end lost 8 bases, and 22 bases lay between the germline ends. CDR3 in amino acids: CASSLYPGDQGRYEQFF. Here the CDR3 DNA reads TGCGCCAGCAGCTTGTATCCAGGAGACCAGGGGCGGTATGAGCAGTTCTTC.

This clonotype has a count of ten or more. The rearrangement joins TRBV30 to TRBJ2-3; 7 bases match TRBD1. Germline CDR1 GTSNPN, CDR2 SVGIG (reference sequence). Trimming at V came to 4 bases and at J to 1 base, leaving 2 bases not matched to a gene. This CDR3 contains 13 residues. CDR3 nucleotide sequence: TGTGCCTGGACTCAGGGGGGCACAGATACGCAGTATTTT. It yields the protein CAWTQGGTDTQYF.

Turning to this clonotype: A much larger clone sits a single nucleotide away, making a read error possible. J is TRBJ2-2 and V is TRBV7-9; TRBD1 might be the D (6 bases). Germline lookup yields CDR1 SEHNR and CDR2 FQNEAQ (reference sequence). The CDR3 sequence is 13 residues long. CDR3 in DNA: TGTGCCAGCAGCAGGGGGAACACCGGGAAGCTGTTTTTT. Protein sequence: CASSRGNTGKLFF.

The table lists this clonotype with many counts. The V gene is TRBV12-3 or TRBV12-4, the J gene TRBJ2-1; tentatively, D is TRBD2 (5 bases). The CDR3 has 14 residues. Between the trimmed V and J ends, which lost 4 bases and 6 bases, there was a span of 13 bases. CDR3 in DNA: TGTGCCAGCAGTTCGGAGGTGGTCGGCAATGAGCAGTTCTTC. Protein sequence: CASSSEVVGNEQFF.

The chain uses TRBV7-2 and TRBJ2-7; 13 bases line up with TRBD2. Trimming cost V 6 bases and J 7 bases; bases outside gene matches: 9. The germline V gene has CDR1 SGHTA and CDR2 FQGNSA. The length of the CDR3 is 15 residues. The CDR3 here is CASSQQLAGGHEQYF. CDR3 nucleotide sequence: TGTGCCAGCAGTCAGCAACTAGCGGGAGGGCATGAGCAGTACTTC.

This clonotype was seen at least ten times. The chain employs TRBV10-3 and TRBJ2-1, with 14 bases aligning to TRBD2. Germline CDR1 ENHRY, CDR2 SYGVKD. This CDR3 spans 16 amino acids. V shed 7 bases and J 9 bases; nucleotides not matched to a gene: 11. The DNA for the CDR3 is TGTGCCATCACCCTTCCGGGACTAGCGGGAGATGGTGAGCAGTTCTTC. Translating gives CAITLPGLAGDGEQFF.

This clonotype was found many times. The V gene is TRBV7-2, the J gene TRBJ1-3; maybe TRBD1 (6 bases). The length of the CDR3 is 16 residues. V lost 3 bases, J lost 0 bases, and 12 bases lay in between. Germline assignment: CDR1 SGHTA and CDR2 FQGNSA. The CDR3 DNA is TGTGCCAGCAGCTTCGGAGGGGGGAGCTCTGGAAACACCATATATTTT. This encodes CASSFGGGSSGNTIYF.

There are many counts of this clonotype. The chain employs TRBV9 and TRBJ2-3, with D possibly matching TRBD2 (6 bases). V was clipped by 7 bases and J by 2 bases, with 17 bases between them. Germline V gene sequence: CDR1 SGDLS, CDR2 YYNGEE. This CDR3 contains 15 residues. The CDR3 here is CASPFGGKFTDTQYF. CDR3 nucleotides: TGTGCCAGCCCTTTTGGGGGGAAATTCACAGATACGCAGTATTTT.

This clonotype was observed many times. The V gene is TRBV5-1, the J gene TRBJ2-2; a possible D gene is TRBD2 (6 bases). Trimming shortened V by 0 bases and J by 6 bases, and 9 bases separated the two germline ends. The CDR3 contains 14 residues. The germline CDR1 and CDR2 sequences are SGHRS and YFSETQ. CDR3 sequence (DNA): TGCGCCAGCAGCTTGGTCGCGGGGCCCGGGGAGCTGTTTTTT. This codes for CASSLVAGPGELFF.

This clonotype was recorded many times. The rearrangement uses TRBV7-9 and TRBJ2-5; perhaps TRBD2 as D (5 bases). Trimming removed 4 bases from V and 0 bases from J, with 18 bases in between. CDR1 and CDR2 from the germline V gene are SEHNR and FQNEAQ (reference sequence). This CDR3 has 17 amino acids. This CDR3 reads CASSWQPGSLYQETQYF. The CDR3, as DNA: TGTGCCAGCAGCTGGCAGCCGGGATCCCTGTACCAAGAGACCCAGTACTTC.

Many counts were recorded for this clonotype. CDR3 in amino acids: CASSLGTGIGEQYF. The CDR3 DNA reads TGTGCCAGCAGCTTGGGGACAGGCATTGGCGAGCAGTACTTC. The genes are TRBV5-5 and TRBJ2-7, with TRBD1 matching over 7 bases. Germline trimming cut 0 bases from V and 6 bases from J; bases unmatched to any gene: 6. This CDR3 is 14 amino acids long. Germline V gene sequence: CDR1 SGHKS, CDR2 YYEKEE (reference sequence). The whole variable domain, remainder taken from reference TRBV5-5 and TRBJ2-7, is DAGVTQSPTHLIKTRGQQVTLRCSPISGHKSVSWYQQVLGQGPQFIFQYYEKEERGRGNFPDRFSARQFPNYSSELNVNALLLGDSALYLCASSLGTGIGEQYFGPGTRLTVT.

This clonotype appeared many times. The CDR3 sequence: CASSPAIGLAGGFEQYF. CDR3 in DNA: TGTGCCAGCAGCCCCGCGATCGGACTAGCGGGAGGGTTCGAGCAGTACTTC. The rearrangement uses TRBV6-2 or TRBV6-3 and TRBJ2-7; 15 nucleotides match TRBD2. V gave up 6 bases and J gave up 6 bases; unmatched junction bases: 12. Germline-derived CDR1 and CDR2 are MNHEY and SVGEGT. This CDR3 has 17 residues.

This clonotype was seen a few times. The chain couples TRBV7-2 to TRBJ2-7, with TRBD1 matching 7 bases. J gave up 0 bases and V 5 bases, and 10 bases lay outside the gene matches. This CDR3 spans 16 amino acids. Germline values: CDR1 SGHTA, CDR2 FQGNSA. This CDR3 is CASSPASGTASYEQYF. Here the CDR3 DNA reads TGTGCCAGCAGCCCGGCCTCCGGGACAGCCTCCTACGAGCAGTACTTC.

As regards this clonotype: This could be a read error, since a much larger clone is one nucleotide away. J is TRBJ2-5 and V is TRBV7-2; D is unresolved. The CDR3 loop spans 16 amino acids. Germline V gene data show CDR1 as SGHTA and CDR2 as FQGNSA. In DNA, the CDR3 is TGTGTCAGCAGCACCCGGATCGGAACGGTCCAAGAGACCCAGTACTTC. It encodes CVSSTRIGTVQETQYF.

The chain carries TRBV29-1 and TRBJ2-4; 9 bases are shared with TRBD2. Germline V gives CDR1 SQVTM, CDR2 ANQGSEA. The ends lost 8 bases at V and 6 bases at J; junction bases unmatched: 14. The length of the CDR3 is 15 residues. The CDR3 DNA reads TGCAGCACCGCCTCGGCGGGAGGGCCGGGAAACATTCAGTACTTC. As protein: CSTASAGGPGNIQYF.

This clonotype was counted only a few times. The chain carries TRBV30 and TRBJ2-5; D remains unclear. Germline values: CDR1 GTSNPN, CDR2 SVGIG (reference sequence). This CDR3 region has 14 residues. V was pared by 0 bases and J by 0 bases, with 8 bases between. The CDR3 is CAWSVRAYQETQYF. CDR3 in DNA: TGTGCCTGGAGTGTAAGGGCGTACCAAGAGACCCAGTACTTC.

This clonotype was found many times. The rearrangement links TRBV5-1 to TRBJ2-1; TRBD1 agrees at 7 bases. V lost 2 bases and J lost 3; bases outside the gene matches: 17. Germline V gene data show CDR1 as SGHRS and CDR2 as YFSETQ. The CDR3 extends over 19 amino acids. The CDR3 here is CASSLGQATKGVVYNEQFF. CDR3 in DNA: TGCGCCAGCAGCTTAGGACAGGCCACTAAGGGGGTGGTCTACAATGAGCAGTTCTTC.

Concerning this clonotype: Possible read error: a much larger clone is one base away. The rearrangement uses TRBV12-3 or TRBV12-4 and TRBJ2-1, with 7 bases identical to TRBD2. With 7 bases clipped from V and 9 bases from J, the junction kept 18 bases outside the gene matches. This CDR3 region has 16 residues. In DNA form, the CDR3 reads TGTGCCAGCATGGTCGGCGGGAATAACGGCGGGGGTGAGCAGTTCTTC. It is translated as CASMVGGNNGGGEQFF.

This clonotype was picked up many times. The CDR3 DNA is TGTGCCAGCGGCGACGTTAGGACCCAGTACTTC. Encoded protein: CASGDVRTQYF. V gene TRBV6-2 or TRBV6-3 combines with J gene TRBJ2-5; D gene ambiguous. The CDR3 is 11 amino acids. V was pared by 8 bases and J by 7 bases, with 11 bases between. Germline lookup yields CDR1 MNHEY and CDR2 SVGEGT.

This clonotype was counted ten times or more. At one end the junction does not follow the germline gene, possibly because of a read error. The chain joins TRBV5-1 to TRBJ2-3; 9 bases are a match to TRBD1. In germline, CDR1 is SGHRS, CDR2 YFSETQ. The CDR3 runs to 15 residues. CDR3 DNA: TGCGCCACCAGCCTACAGGGGGCGAGCACAGATACGCAGTATTTT. Translation gives CATSLQGASTDTQYF.

This clonotype was observed many times. This rearrangement joins TRBV19 to TRBJ2-6; no clear D gene. The CDR3 totals 14 residues. V gave up 5 bases and J gave up 1 base, with 6 bases separating them. Germline V gives CDR1 LNHDA, CDR2 SQIVND (reference sequence). The CDR3 loop reads CASSRTSGANVLTF. DNA of the CDR3: TGTGCCAGTAGTCGGACGTCTGGGGCCAACGTCCTGACTTTC.

The V and J genes are TRBV6-2 or TRBV6-3 and TRBJ1-1, with D unclear. Germline V gene data show CDR1 as MNHEY and CDR2 as SVGEGT. The CDR3 extends over 15 amino acids. V lost 5 bases and J lost 6, with 19 bases in between. Here the CDR3 DNA reads TGTGCCAGCAGTCCGTCCAGGACTAAAAAGGCTGAAGCTTTCTTT. This codes for CASSPSRTKKAEAFF.

This clonotype was recorded at least ten times. The rearrangement uses TRBV5-1 and TRBJ1-1, with TRBD1 as a possible D gene (6 bases). The CDR3 contains 17 residues. V was cut by 1 base and J by 4 bases, with 20 bases left in between. CDR1 SGHRS and CDR2 YFSETQ come from the germline V gene. The CDR3 sequence is CASSLSFRSGDGTEAFF. The CDR3 region has the DNA TGCGCCAGCAGCTTGTCTTTCAGGTCAGGGGATGGCACTGAAGCTTTCTTT.